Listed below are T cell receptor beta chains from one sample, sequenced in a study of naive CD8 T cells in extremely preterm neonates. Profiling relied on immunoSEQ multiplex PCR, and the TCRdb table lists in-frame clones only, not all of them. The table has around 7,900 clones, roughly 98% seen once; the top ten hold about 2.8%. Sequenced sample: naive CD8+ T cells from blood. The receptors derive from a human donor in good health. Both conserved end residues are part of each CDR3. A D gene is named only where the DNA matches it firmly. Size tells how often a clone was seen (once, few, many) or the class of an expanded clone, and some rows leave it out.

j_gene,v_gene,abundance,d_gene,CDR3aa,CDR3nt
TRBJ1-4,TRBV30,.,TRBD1,CAWSPGTGVEKLLF,TGTGCCTGGAGTCCCGGGACAGGGGTCGAAAAACTGCTTTTT
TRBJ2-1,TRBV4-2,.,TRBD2,CASSQDWETSGPSEQFF,TGTGCCAGCAGCCAAGATTGGGAGACTAGCGGCCCTAGCGAGCAGTTCTTC
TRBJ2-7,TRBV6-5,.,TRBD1,CASSSDRDRVVHEQYF,TGTGCCAGCAGTTCCGACCGGGACAGGGTGGTACACGAGCAGTACTTC
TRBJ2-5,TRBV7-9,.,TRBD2,CASSSGTSGEQYF,TGTGCCAGCAGCTCCGGGACTAGCGGGGAACAGTACTTC
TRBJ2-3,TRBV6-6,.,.,CASISSRTDTQYF,TGTGCCAGCATCTCATCTCGGACAGATACGCAGTATTTT
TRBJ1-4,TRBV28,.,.,CASSLVRELFF,TGTGCCAGCAGTTTAGTCCGGGAACTGTTTTTT
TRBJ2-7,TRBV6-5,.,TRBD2,CASNQAGALGEQYF,TGTGCCAGCAATCAAGCGGGGGCCCTGGGCGAGCAGTACTTC
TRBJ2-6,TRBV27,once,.,CASTTGSGANVLTF,TGTGCCAGCACCACAGGGTCTGGGGCCAACGTCCTGACTTTC
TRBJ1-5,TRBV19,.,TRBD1,CASSLRTGTVNQPQHF,TGTGCCAGTAGTTTACGAACCGGGACAGTTAACCAGCCCCAGCATTTT
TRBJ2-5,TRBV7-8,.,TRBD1,CASSLARVYGDRAPSETQYF,TGTGCCAGCAGCTTAGCTAGGGTCTACGGGGACAGGGCTCCGTCAGAGACCCAGTACTTC
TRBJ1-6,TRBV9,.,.,CASSVAELGRSPLHF,TGTGCCAGCAGCGTAGCTGAGTTGGGGAGGTCACCCCTCCACTTT
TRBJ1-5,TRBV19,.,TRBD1,CASSIGQGVNQPQHF,TGTGCCAGTAGTATAGGACAGGGCGTTAATCAGCCCCAGCATTTT
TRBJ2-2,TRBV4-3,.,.,CASSQDQGLYTGELFF,TGCGCCAGCAGCCAAGATCAGGGTTTGTACACCGGGGAGCTGTTTTTT
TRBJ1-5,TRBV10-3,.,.,CAISDRQGNQPQHF,TGTGCCATCAGTGATCGACAGGGCAATCAGCCCCAGCATTTT
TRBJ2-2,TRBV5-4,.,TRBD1,CAIQQGGGTGELFF,TGTGCCATCCAACAGGGGGGAGGCACCGGGGAGCTGTTTTTT